These T cell receptor beta chains were read from a single sample in a study of neoadjuvant anti-PD-1 for oral cavity cancer. The table came from immunoSEQ multiplex PCR; TCRdb's copy has only in-frame clones and leaves some out. The sample lists 73,000 or so clones; 70% to 90% were seen once. This sample comprised PBMCs, obtained after nivolumab (anti-PD-1) treatment. The source of these receptors is a person between 40 and 85 years old with oral cavity squamous cell carcinoma. Each CDR3 is given with its conserved first and last residue.

v_gene: TRBV28; j_gene: TRBJ2-7; CDR3aa: CASSPLRGSAYEQYF
v_gene: TRBV2; j_gene: TRBJ1-1; CDR3aa: CASIALLNTEAFF
v_gene: TRBV2; j_gene: TRBJ2-2; CDR3aa: CASNDPRSGRITGELFF
v_gene: TRBV6-1; j_gene: TRBJ1-2; CDR3aa: CASSNRDNYGYTF
v_gene: TRBV5-1; j_gene: TRBJ2-2; CDR3aa: CASSSFTGELFF
v_gene: TRBV29-1; j_gene: TRBJ2-1; CDR3aa: CSGRQGGEQFF
v_gene: TRBV6-4; j_gene: TRBJ2-7; CDR3aa: CASSDLDRRAPYYEQYF
v_gene: TRBV19; j_gene: TRBJ1-2; CDR3aa: CATSTGPNYGYTF
v_gene: TRBV19; j_gene: TRBJ1-5; CDR3aa: CASMLQGANQPQHF
v_gene: TRBV18; j_gene: TRBJ2-7; CDR3aa: CASSPVGYEQYF
v_gene: TRBV6-1; j_gene: TRBJ1-2; CDR3aa: CASNLRDRGTYGYTF
v_gene: TRBV15; j_gene: TRBJ2-7; CDR3aa: CATSRDRSSPIYEQYF
v_gene: TRBV5-6; j_gene: TRBJ2-7; CDR3aa: CASSPGLSSREQYF
v_gene: TRBV6-5; j_gene: TRBJ1-5; CDR3aa: CASSATTGGRQPQHF
v_gene: TRBV10-2; j_gene: TRBJ2-7; CDR3aa: CASMLGRTVSYEQYF
v_gene: TRBV19; j_gene: TRBJ2-5; CDR3aa: CASSIGFGTGEPQETQYF
v_gene: TRBV2; j_gene: TRBJ2-7; CDR3aa: CASSESAGVIHEQYF